This TCR beta chain derives from a study of T-cell memory formation after mild COVID-19. Background on the study: Largely, TCR clusters stayed within a single donor.

The germline gives CDR1 DFQATT, CDR2 SNEGSKA (reference sequence). The trim removed 5 bases at V and 4 bases at J, leaving 4 bases unmatched. There are 13 residues in the CDR3. A single record per CDR3 protein comes from TCRdb applying MiXCR to the 5' RACE reads. This table holds approximately 250,000 distinct CDR3 sequences, around 15% found once. The sequence was collected from a man between 18 and 35 years old who had mild COVID-19 (a few samples of this study predate the infection). Cell type and time point are not known. The specimen sequenced was PBMCs or a T cell subset sorted from them (not recorded which). This chain links TRBV20-1 with TRBJ1-3, with 8 bases aligning to TRBD1. CDR3 in DNA: TGCAGTGCTCCAGACAGGGGAGGAAACACCATATATTTT. This translates into CSAPDRGGNTIYF.